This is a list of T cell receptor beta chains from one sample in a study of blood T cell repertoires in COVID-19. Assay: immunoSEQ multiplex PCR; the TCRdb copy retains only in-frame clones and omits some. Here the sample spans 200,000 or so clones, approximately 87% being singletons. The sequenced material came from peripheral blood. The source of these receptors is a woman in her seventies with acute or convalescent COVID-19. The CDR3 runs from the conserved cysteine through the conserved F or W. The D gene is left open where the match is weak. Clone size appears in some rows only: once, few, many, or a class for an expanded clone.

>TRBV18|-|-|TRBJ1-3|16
CASSPPSRTAGNTIYF
TGTGCCAGCTCCCCACCCTCCCGGACAGCTGGAAACACCATATATTTT
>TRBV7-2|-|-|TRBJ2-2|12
CASSLGAGELFF
TGTGCCAGCAGCTTAGGCGCCGGGGAGCTGTTTTTT
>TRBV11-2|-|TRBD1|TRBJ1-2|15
CASREWGQGSYGYTF
TGTGCCAGCAGGGAGTGGGGACAGGGAAGCTATGGCTACACCTTC
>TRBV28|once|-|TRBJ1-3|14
CASSVTGWGNTIYF
TGTGCCAGCAGCGTAACAGGGTGGGGAAACACCATATATTTT
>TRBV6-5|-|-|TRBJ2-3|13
CASRGTGTDTQYF
TGTGCCAGCAGGGGTACAGGCACAGATACGCAGTATTTT
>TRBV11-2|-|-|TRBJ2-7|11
CATRGGYEQYF
TGTGCCACCAGGGGGGGTTACGAGCAGTACTTC
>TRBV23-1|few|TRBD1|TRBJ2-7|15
CASSQSDRVAYEQYF
TGCGCCAGCAGTCAATCGGACAGGGTCGCCTACGAGCAGTACTTC
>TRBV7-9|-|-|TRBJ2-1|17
CASSSSAGLSSYNEQFF
TGTGCCAGCAGCTCGAGCGCCGGGTTAAGCTCCTACAATGAGCAGTTCTTC
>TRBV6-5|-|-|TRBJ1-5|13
CASSRSNGMAQHF
TGTGCCAGCAGCCGGAGCAATGGAATGGCCCAGCATTTT
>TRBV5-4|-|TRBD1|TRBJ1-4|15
CASSSRTGKNEKLFF
TGTGCCAGCAGCTCTCGGACAGGGAAAAATGAAAAACTGTTTTTT
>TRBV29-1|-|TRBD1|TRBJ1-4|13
CSVRTGGGEKLFF
TGCAGCGTGCGGACAGGGGGTGGGGAAAAACTGTTTTTT
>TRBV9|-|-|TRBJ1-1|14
CASSVFGGKTEAFF
TGTGCCAGCAGCGTATTCGGGGGGAAGACTGAAGCTTTCTTT
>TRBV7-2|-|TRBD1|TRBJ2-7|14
CASSIDRGQSEQYF
TGTGCCAGCAGCATAGACAGGGGGCAAAGCGAGCAGTACTTC
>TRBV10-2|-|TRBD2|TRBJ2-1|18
CASSPGTSVWGSYNEQFF
TGCGCCAGCAGTCCCGGGACTAGCGTTTGGGGCTCCTACAATGAGCAGTTCTTC
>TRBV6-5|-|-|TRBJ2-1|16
CASSYRGGGPYNEQFF
TGTGCCAGCAGTTACCGGGGCGGGGGCCCATACAATGAGCAGTTCTTC
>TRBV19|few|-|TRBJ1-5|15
CASSIVAETNQPQHF
TGTGCCAGTAGTATAGTGGCAGAAACCAATCAGCCCCAGCATTTT
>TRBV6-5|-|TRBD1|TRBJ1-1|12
CASSTGVTEAFF
TGTGCCAGCAGTACAGGGGTCACTGAAGCTTTCTTT
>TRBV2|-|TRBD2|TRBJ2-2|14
CASIAGENTGELFF
TGTGCCAGCATAGCGGGGGAGAACACCGGGGAGCTGTTTTTT
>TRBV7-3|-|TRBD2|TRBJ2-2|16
CASSPRAAGVTGELFF
TGTGCCAGCAGCCCCCGGGCAGCGGGAGTGACCGGGGAGCTGTTTTTT
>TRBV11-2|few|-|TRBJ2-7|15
CASSLRAGSDYEQYF
TGTGCCAGCAGCCTTCGGGCGGGGTCGGACTACGAGCAGTACTTC
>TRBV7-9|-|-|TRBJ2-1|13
CASSSSGAHEQFF
TGTGCCAGCAGCTCCTCAGGGGCCCATGAGCAGTTCTTC
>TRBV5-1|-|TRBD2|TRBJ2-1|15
CASSLVSGGYNEQFF
TGCGCCAGCAGCTTGGTTAGCGGGGGCTACAATGAGCAGTTCTTC
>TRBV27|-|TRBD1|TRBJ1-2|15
CASRVPGTGGYGYTF
TGTGCCAGCAGAGTTCCCGGGACAGGGGGCTATGGCTACACCTTC
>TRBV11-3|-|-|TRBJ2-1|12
CASSRTINEQFF
TGTGCCAGCAGCCGGACTATCAATGAGCAGTTCTTC
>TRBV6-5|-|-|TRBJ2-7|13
CASSSEGPYEQYF
TGTGCCAGCAGTTCGGAGGGGCCCTACGAGCAGTACTTC
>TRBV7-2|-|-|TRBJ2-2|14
CASRATEFTGELFF
TGTGCCAGCAGGGCAACAGAATTCACCGGGGAGCTGTTTTTT
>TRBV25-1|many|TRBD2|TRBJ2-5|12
CASRTSWGTQYF
TGTGCCAGCAGGACTAGCTGGGGGACCCAGTACTTC
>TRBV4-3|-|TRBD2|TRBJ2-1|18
CASSQGTSGRPPYNEQFF
TGCGCCAGCAGCCAGGGGACTAGCGGGAGACCCCCCTACAATGAGCAGTTCTTC
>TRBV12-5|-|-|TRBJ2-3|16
CASGPPLLARADTQYF
TGTGCTAGTGGTCCCCCCCTGCTAGCGAGGGCTGATACGCAGTATTTT
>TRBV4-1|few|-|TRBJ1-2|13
CASSQAPYYGYTF
TGCGCCAGCAGCCAGGCCCCCTACTATGGCTACACCTTC
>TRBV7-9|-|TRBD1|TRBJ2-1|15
CASSLGQGAGNEQFF
TGTGCCAGCAGCTTAGGGCAGGGGGCAGGCAATGAGCAGTTCTTC
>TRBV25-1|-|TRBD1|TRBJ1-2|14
CASSVTGGVGGYTF
TGTGCCAGCAGTGTGACAGGGGGCGTGGGTGGCTACACCTTC
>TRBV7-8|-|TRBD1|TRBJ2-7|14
CASSLDYRGNEQYF
TGTGCCAGCAGCTTAGACTACAGGGGAAATGAGCAGTACTTC
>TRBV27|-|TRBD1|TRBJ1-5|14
CASSPGTVNQPQHF
TGTGCCAGCAGTCCCGGGACAGTAAATCAGCCCCAGCATTTT
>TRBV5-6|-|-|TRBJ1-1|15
CASSLAGRGSTEAFF
TGTGCCAGCAGCTTGGCTGGCCGGGGAAGCACTGAAGCTTTCTTT
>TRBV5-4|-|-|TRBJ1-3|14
CASSLGGKGNTIYF
TGTGCCAGCAGCTTAGGAGGGAAAGGAAACACCATATATTTT
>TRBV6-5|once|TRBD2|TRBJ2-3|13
CATRVTGGKAQYF
TGTGCCACTAGGGTGACCGGGGGGAAGGCGCAGTATTTT
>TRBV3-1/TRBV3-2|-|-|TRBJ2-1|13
CASSQARAREQFF
TGTGCCAGCAGCCAAGCGAGGGCCCGGGAGCAGTTCTTC
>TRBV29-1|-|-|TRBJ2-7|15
CSVVLSKMVAYEQYF
TGCAGCGTTGTATTGAGTAAGATGGTAGCCTACGAGCAGTACTTC
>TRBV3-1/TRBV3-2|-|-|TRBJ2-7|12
CASSQTPYEQYF
TGTGCCAGCAGCCAAACACCGTACGAGCAGTACTTC
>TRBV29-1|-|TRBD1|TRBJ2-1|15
CSARTGTGDYNEQFF
TGCAGCGCCCGGACCGGGACAGGGGACTACAATGAGCAGTTCTTC